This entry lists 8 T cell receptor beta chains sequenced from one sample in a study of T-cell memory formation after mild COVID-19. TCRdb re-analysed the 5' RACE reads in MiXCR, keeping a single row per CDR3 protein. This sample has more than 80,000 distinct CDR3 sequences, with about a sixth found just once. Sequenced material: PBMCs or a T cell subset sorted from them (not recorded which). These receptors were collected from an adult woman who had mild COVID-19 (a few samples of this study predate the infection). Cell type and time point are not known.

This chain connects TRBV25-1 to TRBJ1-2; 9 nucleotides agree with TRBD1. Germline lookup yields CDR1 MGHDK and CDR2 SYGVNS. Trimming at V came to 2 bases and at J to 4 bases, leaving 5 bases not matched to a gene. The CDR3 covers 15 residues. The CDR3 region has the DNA TGTGCCAGCAGTGAAGGGATGACAGGGGGCTATGGCTACACCTTC. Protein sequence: CASSEGMTGGYGYTF.

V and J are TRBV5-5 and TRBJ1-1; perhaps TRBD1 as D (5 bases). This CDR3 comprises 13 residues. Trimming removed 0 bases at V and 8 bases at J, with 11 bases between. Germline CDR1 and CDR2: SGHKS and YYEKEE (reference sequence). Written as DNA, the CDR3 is TGTGCCAGCAGCTTGGGGATGGGGGGGGAAGCTTTCTTT. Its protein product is CASSLGMGGEAFF. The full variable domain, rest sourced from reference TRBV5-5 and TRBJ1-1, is DAGVTQSPTHLIKTRGQQVTLRCSPISGHKSVSWYQQVLGQGPQFIFQYYEKEERGRGNFPDRFSARQFPNYSSELNVNALLLGDSALYLCASSLGMGGEAFFGQGTRLTVV.

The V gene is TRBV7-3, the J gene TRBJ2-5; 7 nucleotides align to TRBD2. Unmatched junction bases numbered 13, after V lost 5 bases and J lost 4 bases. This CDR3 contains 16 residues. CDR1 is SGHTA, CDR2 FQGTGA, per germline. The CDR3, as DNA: TGTGCCAGCAGCCCGTGGGGTGGACTAGATAGAGAGACCCAGTACTTC. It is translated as CASSPWGGLDRETQYF.

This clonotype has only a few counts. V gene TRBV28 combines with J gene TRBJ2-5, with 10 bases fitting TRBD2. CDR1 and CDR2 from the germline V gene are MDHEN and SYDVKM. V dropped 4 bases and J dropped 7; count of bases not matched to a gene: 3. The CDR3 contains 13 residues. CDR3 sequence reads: CASSSGTSVTQYF. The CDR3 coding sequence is TGTGCCAGCAGTTCTGGGACTAGCGTGACCCAGTACTTC.

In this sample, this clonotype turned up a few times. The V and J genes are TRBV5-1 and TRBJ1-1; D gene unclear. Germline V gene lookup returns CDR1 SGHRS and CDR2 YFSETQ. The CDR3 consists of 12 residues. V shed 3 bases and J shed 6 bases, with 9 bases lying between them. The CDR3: CASSWAGAEAFF. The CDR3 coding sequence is TGCGCCAGCAGCTGGGCAGGCGCTGAAGCTTTCTTT.

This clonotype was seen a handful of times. DNA of the CDR3: TGTGCCAGCACCCTCCCTTTGGAGTTCGGTAATTCACCCCTCCACTTT. It is translated as CASTLPLEFGNSPLHF. The J gene is TRBJ1-6, the V gene TRBV12-3 or TRBV12-4; D is undetermined. The CDR3 length is 16 residues. V was shortened by 7 bases and J by 6 bases, with 19 bases between the two germline ends.

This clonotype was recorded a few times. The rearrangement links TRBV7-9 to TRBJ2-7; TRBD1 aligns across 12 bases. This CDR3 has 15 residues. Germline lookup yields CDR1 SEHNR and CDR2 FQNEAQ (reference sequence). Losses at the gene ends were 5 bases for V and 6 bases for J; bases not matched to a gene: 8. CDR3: CASSGGTGGFGEQYF. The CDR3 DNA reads TGTGCCAGCAGCGGGGGGACAGGGGGCTTCGGCGAGCAGTACTTC.

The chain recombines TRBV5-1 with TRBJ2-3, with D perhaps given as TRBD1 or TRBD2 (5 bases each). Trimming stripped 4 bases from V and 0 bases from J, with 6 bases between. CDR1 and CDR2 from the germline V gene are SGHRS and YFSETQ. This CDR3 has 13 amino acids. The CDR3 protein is CASSRDSTDTQYF. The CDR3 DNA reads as TGCGCCAGCAGCAGGGACAGCACAGATACGCAGTATTTT.